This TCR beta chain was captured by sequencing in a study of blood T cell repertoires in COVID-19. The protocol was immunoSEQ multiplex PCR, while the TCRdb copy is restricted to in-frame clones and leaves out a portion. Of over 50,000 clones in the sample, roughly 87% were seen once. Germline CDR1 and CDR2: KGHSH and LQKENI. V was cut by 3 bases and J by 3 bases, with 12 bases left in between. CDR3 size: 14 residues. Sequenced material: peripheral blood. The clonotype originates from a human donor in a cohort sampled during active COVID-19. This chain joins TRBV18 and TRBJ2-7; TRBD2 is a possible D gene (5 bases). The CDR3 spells CASSPKRGSYEQYF. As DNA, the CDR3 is TGTGCCAGCTCACCCAAAAGAGGGAGCTACGAGCAGTACTTC.